This record looks at one TCR beta chain sequence and its context. This sample was taken from a study of blood T cell repertoires in COVID-19. Study context: Sites across the United States, Italy and Spain contributed samples from acute and convalescent COVID-19.

The germline V gene encodes CDR1 LNHDA and CDR2 SQIVND (reference sequence). The CDR3 consists of 15 residues. V was pared by 5 bases and J by 3 bases, with 14 bases between. The data were produced by immunoSEQ multiplex PCR, yet TCRdb's version contains in-frame clones alone and is incomplete. The data show roughly 120,000 clones, more than 75% seen once. Sequencing was carried out using peripheral blood. The V gene is TRBV19, the J gene TRBJ1-5; TRBD1 is a possible D gene (6 bases). The sequence came from a woman aged 35 to 49 with acute or convalescent COVID-19. CDR3 in amino acids: CASSPRQDVNQPQHF. As DNA, the CDR3 is TGTGCCAGTAGTCCACGACAGGACGTCAATCAGCCCCAGCATTTT. Variable domain in full (rest from reference TRBV19 and TRBJ1-5): DGGITQSPKYLFRKEGQNVTLSCEQNLNHDAMYWYRQDPGQGLRLIYYSQIVNDFQKGDIAEGYSVSREKKESFPLTVTSAQKNPTAFYLCASSPRQDVNQPQHFGDGTRLSIL.